This entry lists 15 T cell receptor beta chains sequenced from one sample in a study of technical replicates of blood from a handful of donors. Assay used: immunoSEQ multiplex PCR; TCRdb lists only in-frame clones, some missing. The table records over 70,000 clones, 96% of them present only once. Sequencing was carried out using T cells isolated from PBMCs. The receptors originated from a human donor in good health.

The rearrangement links TRBV6-5 to TRBJ2-1; D might be TRBD2 (6 bases). CDR1 is MNHEY, CDR2 SVGAGI, per germline. This CDR3 comprises 14 residues. V lost 7 bases and J 8 bases, leaving 18 bases between the germline ends. The CDR3 loop is CASNRLGGNDEQFF. CDR3 nucleotide sequence: TGTGCCAGCAATCGACTAGGAGGGAACGATGAGCAGTTCTTC.

This rearrangement joins TRBV5-5 to TRBJ2-1; 12 nucleotides match TRBD1. The V gene end was trimmed by 4 bases and the J gene end by 10 bases; junction bases not matched to a gene: 9. Germline V CDR1 and CDR2: SGHKS, YYEKEE (reference sequence). The CDR3 spans 15 residues. The DNA of the CDR3 is TGTGCCAGCAGCCTGTCCGGGACAGGGGGCGGGGAGCAGTTCTTC. It is translated as CASSLSGTGGGEQFF.

The chain uses TRBV28 and TRBJ1-1; D is undetermined. This CDR3 comprises 14 residues. Trimming shortened V by 6 bases and J by 5 bases, and 16 bases separated the two germline ends. Germline V gene data show CDR1 as MDHEN and CDR2 as SYDVKM. In DNA form, the CDR3 reads TGTGCCAGCAGACTAGGACTGGCGGGGACTGAAGCTTTCTTT. This codes for CASRLGLAGTEAFF.

The V call is TRBV10-3, the J call TRBJ2-2, with TRBD2 identical over 8 bases. The CDR3 covers 16 residues. V lost 0 bases and J lost 7; bases outside the gene matches: 7. Germline V gene data show CDR1 as ENHRY and CDR2 as SYGVKD. In DNA form, the CDR3 reads TGTGCCATCAGTGAGTCGCGAGCGGGGGATATCGGGGAGCTGTTTTTT. This encodes CAISESRAGDIGELFF.

The DNA of the CDR3 is TGTGCCAGCTCACCGTGGACGGGGATAAAGATGAATGAGCAGTTCTTC. Translated: CASSPWTGIKMNEQFF. The rearrangement joins TRBV18 to TRBJ2-1, with a weak D call TRBD2 (5 bases). The germline CDR1 and CDR2 sequences are KGHSH and LQKENI. V was shortened by 3 bases and J by 7 bases, with 19 bases between the two germline ends. CDR3 length: 16 amino acids.

The V gene is TRBV6-6, the J gene TRBJ2-5, with 8 bases that match TRBD2. V was pared by 2 bases and J by 3 bases, with 8 bases of the junction left unmatched. The CDR3 is made up of 16 amino acids. CDR1 is MNHNY, CDR2 SVGAGI, per germline (reference sequence). CDR3: CASSYTPGLGKETQYF. CDR3 bases: TGTGCCAGCAGTTACACACCGGGACTAGGGAAAGAGACCCAGTACTTC.

The chain employs TRBV7-6 and TRBJ1-1; 9 bases are shared with TRBD1. Trimming removed 5 bases from V and 1 base from J; junction bases left unmatched: 5. From germline, CDR1 is SGHVS and CDR2 FNYEAQ. This CDR3 contains 15 residues. CDR3 region: CASSLTGGRNTEAFF. The CDR3, as DNA: TGTGCCAGCAGCCTAACAGGGGGCAGGAACACTGAAGCTTTCTTT.

The chain carries TRBV27 and TRBJ1-1; TRBD1 is a possible D gene (6 bases). The CDR3 totals 13 residues. V gave up 8 bases and J gave up 5 bases, with 15 bases separating them. Per germline, CDR1 MNHEY and CDR2 SMNVEV (reference sequence). CDR3 sequence reads: CASQSGRGTEAFF. CDR3 DNA: TGTGCCAGCCAGAGCGGCAGGGGAACTGAAGCTTTCTTT.

The chain uses TRBV21-1 and TRBJ2-1; the table's D call, TRBD2, has no DNA check behind it. TRBV21-1 counts as a pseudogene. This CDR3 comprises 16 residues. The CDR3 loop is CASSEGLAVFSDEQFF. The CDR3 nucleotides are TGTGCCAGCAGCGAGGGACTAGCGGTTTTCTCGGATGAGCAGTTCTTC.

V is TRBV6-5 and J is TRBJ1-2; the D gene is possibly TRBD1 (6 bases). With 7 bases removed from V and 0 bases from J, the gap between germline ends came to 15 bases. There are 15 residues in the CDR3. The V gene's germline CDR1 is MNHEY and CDR2 SVGAGI. This CDR3 is CASNDRGTSNYGYTF. In DNA, the CDR3 is TGTGCCAGCAATGATAGGGGGACCTCTAACTATGGCTACACCTTC.

The chain couples TRBV5-1 to TRBJ2-7, with TRBD1 matching 9 bases. This CDR3 has 16 amino acids. Germline trimming cut 4 bases from V and 6 bases from J; bases unmatched to any gene: 14. CDR1 is SGHRS and CDR2 is YFSETQ in the germline V gene. The CDR3 region has the DNA TGCGCCAGCAGCGTGGGAAACCGGGACAGGGAGGGCGAGCAGTACTTC. It translates to CASSVGNRDREGEQYF.

Only one count was recorded for this clone. This chain joins TRBV27 and TRBJ2-7; 8 nucleotides align to TRBD2. CDR1 is MNHEY and CDR2 is SMNVEV in the germline V gene (reference sequence). The CDR3 contains 14 residues. V trimming: 6 bases; J trimming: 4 bases; junction bases outside the gene matches: 8. Here the CDR3 reads CASSYREGWYEQYF. Written as DNA, the CDR3 is TGTGCCAGCAGCTATCGGGAGGGCTGGTACGAGCAGTACTTC.

V usage is TRBV4-1 and J usage is TRBJ2-7, with 8 positions matching TRBD2. CDR1 MGHRA and CDR2 YSYEKL come from the germline V gene. The CDR3 has 15 amino acids. V lost 3 bases to trimming and J lost 3 bases; unmatched junction nucleotides: 7. This chain's CDR3 is CASSQLAGLLYEQYF. In DNA form, the CDR3 reads TGCGCCAGCAGCCAGCTAGCGGGCCTCCTCTACGAGCAGTACTTC.

This clone was seen once. The chain is built from TRBV6-5 and TRBJ2-7; TRBD2 aligns across 8 bases. CDR3 length: 15 residues. Germline-derived CDR1 and CDR2 are MNHEY and SVGAGI. V dropped 2 bases and J dropped 5; count of bases not matched to a gene: 8. This chain's CDR3 is CASSYHRTSPHEQYF. In DNA form, the CDR3 reads TGTGCCAGCAGTTACCATCGGACTAGCCCTCACGAGCAGTACTTC.

The CDR3 reads CSGHNRGAGELFF. CDR3 coding DNA: TGCAGCGGTCACAACAGGGGAGCCGGGGAGCTGTTTTTT. This sequence joins TRBV29-1 and TRBJ2-2; 7 positions agree with TRBD1. V lost 7 bases and J lost 6; bases outside the gene matches: 8. Germline loops: CDR1 SQVTM, CDR2 ANQGSEA. The CDR3 is made up of 13 amino acids.